The 20 T cell receptor beta chains below were found in one sample sequenced in a study of T cell responses to AZD1222 COVID-19 vaccine. Profiled with immunoSEQ multiplex PCR; TCRdb holds only in-frame clones, not every one. The profile shows about 140,000 clones, 80% to 95% of them singletons. The source was peripheral blood, collected on day 0 of AZD1222 vaccination. These receptors all stem from an adult in good health.

This chain links TRBV15 with TRBJ2-3; TRBD2 matches 7 bases. Germline V gene data show CDR1 as LNHNV and CDR2 as YYDKDF (reference sequence). This CDR3 has 18 amino acids. The J segment lost 2 bases and the V segment lost 0 bases, leaving 11 bases of the junction unmatched. The CDR3 loop is CATSRDKAGLVFTDTQYF. The CDR3 nucleotides read TGTGCCACCAGCAGAGATAAGGCTGGACTAGTCTTCACAGATACGCAGTATTTT.

V and J are TRBV23-1 and TRBJ1-1; TRBD1 might be the D (6 bases). TRBV23-1 is noted as an ORF with a role that remains uncertain. CDR3 size: 17 residues. Trimming left V 0 bases short and J 2 bases short, with 16 bases between. In DNA form, the CDR3 reads TGCGCCAGCAGTCAATCGACAGGAGGGGGGTTAAACACTGAAGCTTTCTTT. Protein: CASSQSTGGGLNTEAFF.

The chain recombines TRBV28 with TRBJ1-5, with 8 bases aligning to TRBD1. J lost 7 bases, V lost 5 bases, and 13 bases had no gene match. Germline V gene data show CDR1 as MDHEN and CDR2 as SYDVKM. This CDR3 is built from 16 residues. For the CDR3, the DNA is TGTGCCAGCAGTCCCTCGCAGGGGGCGATAGGACAGCCCCAGCATTTT. This codes for CASSPSQGAIGQPQHF. The full variable domain, rest sourced from reference TRBV28 and TRBJ1-5, is DVKVTQSSRYLVKRTGEKVFLECVQDMDHENMFWYRQDPGLGLRLIYFSYDVKMKEKGDIPEGYSVSREKKERFSLILESASTNQTSMYLCASSPSQGAIGQPQHFGDGTRLSIL.

The V gene is TRBV11-2, the J gene TRBJ2-1; D tentatively fits TRBD1 or TRBD2 (6 bases each). Germline lookup yields CDR1 SGHAT and CDR2 FQNNGV. Between the trimmed V and J ends, which lost 5 bases and 7 bases, there was a span of 30 bases. The CDR3 is 19 residues long. This CDR3 is CASSTSAGYGTSGPNEQFF. The CDR3 DNA follows: TGTGCCAGCAGCACAAGCGCGGGGTACGGGACATCCGGCCCGAATGAGCAGTTCTTC.

The chain carries TRBV20-1 and TRBJ1-1; D is undetermined. V was pared by 3 bases and J by 1 base, with 18 bases between. The germline gives CDR1 DFQATT, CDR2 SNEGSKA (reference sequence). The CDR3 extends over 16 amino acids. This CDR3 is CSASDVWAAANTEAFF. In nucleotides, the CDR3 is TGCAGTGCTAGTGATGTTTGGGCGGCGGCGAACACTGAAGCTTTCTTT.

The chain has TRBV5-1 and TRBJ1-1; D remains unclear. Germline CDR1 reads SGHRS; CDR2 reads YFSETQ. This CDR3 has 14 residues. The germline V and J ends were trimmed by 0 bases and 0 bases, with 6 bases remaining between them. For the CDR3, the DNA is TGCGCCAGCAGCTTGGATACCATGAACACTGAAGCTTTCTTT. Amino acid sequence: CASSLDTMNTEAFF. Filled out from reference TRBV5-1 and TRBJ1-1, the complete variable domain reads KAGVTQTPRYLIKTRGQQVTLSCSPISGHRSVSWYQQTPGQGLQFLFEYFSETQRNKGNFPGRFSGRQFSNSRSEMNVSTLELGDSALYLCASSLDTMNTEAFFGQGTRLTVV.

The V call is TRBV2, the J call TRBJ1-2; 7 nucleotides align to TRBD1. Germline V gene lookup returns CDR1 SNHLY and CDR2 FYNNEI. This CDR3 spans 12 amino acids. J lost 4 bases, V lost 4 bases, and 0 bases had no gene match. CDR3 residues: CASSGQGYGYTF. In DNA, the CDR3 is TGTGCCAGCAGTGGACAGGGCTATGGCTACACCTTC.

The chain combines TRBV27 with TRBJ2-7; tentatively, D is TRBD2 (5 bases). The CDR3 is 13 amino acids. Germline lookup yields CDR1 MNHEY and CDR2 SMNVEV (reference sequence). V dropped 6 bases and J dropped 3 bases, with 12 bases sitting between them. The chain's CDR3 is CASSPNRGYEQYF. CDR3 nucleotide sequence: TGTGCCAGCAGCCCAAACCGGGGCTACGAGCAGTACTTC.

The rearrangement joins TRBV5-5 to TRBJ1-1; D unresolved. Trimming took off 7 bases at V and 1 base at J, with 20 bases between the two ends. The CDR3 is made up of 16 amino acids. Germline-derived CDR1 and CDR2 are SGHKS and YYEKEE (reference sequence). DNA for the CDR3: TGTGCCAGCTCCCCCCCGGGGTTTTCAGGGAACACTGAAGCTTTCTTT. This sequence encodes CASSPPGFSGNTEAFF. The whole variable domain, filled in from reference TRBV5-5 and TRBJ1-1, reads DAGVTQSPTHLIKTRGQQVTLRCSPISGHKSVSWYQQVLGQGPQFIFQYYEKEERGRGNFPDRFSARQFPNYSSELNVNALLLGDSALYLCASSPPGFSGNTEAFFGQGTRLTVV.

The CDR3, as DNA: TGCAGTGCCTCAAGAGGCGATGGCTACACCTTC. Protein product: CSASRGDGYTF. The V gene is TRBV20-1, the J gene TRBJ1-2; D call uncertain. CDR3 length: 11 residues. The germline V and J ends were trimmed by 6 bases and 6 bases, with 11 bases remaining between them. The germline CDR1 and CDR2 sequences are DFQATT and SNEGSKA (reference sequence).

This clone was recorded once. The CDR3 DNA reads TGTGCCAGCAGTCCCGTAGACAGGGTAAGTCGGCCCCAGCATTTT. Translated: CASSPVDRVSRPQHF. The chain carries TRBV6-2 or TRBV6-3 and TRBJ1-5; 7 bases line up with TRBD1. Germline V gene lookup returns CDR1 MNHEY and CDR2 SVGEGT. The length of the CDR3 is 15 residues. Losses at the gene ends were 5 bases for V and 9 bases for J; bases not matched to a gene: 13.

The genes are TRBV5-1 and TRBJ2-7; 9 bases are a match to TRBD1. CDR3 size: 15 residues. The germline gives CDR1 SGHRS, CDR2 YFSETQ. V trimming: 0 bases; J trimming: 4 bases; junction bases outside the gene matches: 5. In DNA form, the CDR3 reads TGCGCCAGCAGCTTGGGCACAGGGGGCGCGTACGAGCAGTACTTC. Translation gives CASSLGTGGAYEQYF.

The V gene is TRBV5-1, the J gene TRBJ1-1; TRBD1 matches 7 bases. V shed 5 bases and J 5 bases; nucleotides not matched to a gene: 3. Germline CDR1 is SGHRS and CDR2 is YFSETQ. The CDR3 is 12 residues long. The CDR3 loop reads CASSYRGTEAFF. DNA for the CDR3: TGCGCCAGCAGTTACAGGGGTACTGAAGCTTTCTTT.

V is TRBV7-9 and J is TRBJ1-1; TRBD1 matches 10 bases. The V gene end was trimmed by 4 bases and the J gene end by 6 bases; junction bases not matched to a gene: 5. CDR1 SEHNR and CDR2 FQNEAQ come from the germline V gene (reference sequence). The CDR3 has 14 residues. The CDR3 sequence is CASSSGTGAPEAFF. The DNA of the CDR3 is TGTGCCAGCAGCTCCGGGACAGGGGCTCCTGAAGCTTTCTTT.

The V and J genes are TRBV20-1 and TRBJ2-7, with 11 bases aligning to TRBD2. The J segment lost 7 bases and the V segment lost 3 bases, leaving 11 bases of the junction unmatched. Germline V gene data show CDR1 as DFQATT and CDR2 as SNEGSKA (reference sequence). CDR3 length: 15 residues. The CDR3 sequence is CSASGTSGDLREQYF. CDR3 nucleotide sequence: TGCAGTGCTAGTGGGACTAGCGGAGACCTTAGGGAGCAGTACTTC.

V gene TRBV7-3 combines with J gene TRBJ2-3; D is ambiguous. Germline CDR1 and CDR2: SGHTA and FQGTGA. The V and J ends lost 6 bases and 4 bases respectively, with 20 bases between them. CDR3 size: 16 residues. This CDR3 reads CASSFTEGLPADTQYF. The CDR3 DNA follows: TGTGCCAGCAGTTTTACCGAAGGCTTGCCGGCAGATACGCAGTATTTT.

Note on this clone: One end of the junction fails to match germline, which may point to a read error. The chain uses TRBV6-2 or TRBV6-3 and TRBJ2-3; 7 bases agree with TRBD1. CDR1 is MNHEY, CDR2 SVGEGT, per germline. The CDR3 sequence is 12 residues long. The CDR3, as DNA: TGTGCCAGCAGTTACTCAAAACAGGGGTTACATTTT. It yields the protein CASSYSKQGLHF.

The chain combines TRBV27 with TRBJ2-7; 13 bases agree with TRBD2. This CDR3 comprises 16 residues. V lost 5 bases to trimming and J lost 6 bases; unmatched junction nucleotides: 10. In germline, CDR1 is MNHEY, CDR2 SMNVEV (reference sequence). The CDR3 DNA sequence: TGTGCCAGCAGTGGACTAGCGGGAGCCCCCTTAATCGAGCAGTACTTC. It specifies CASSGLAGAPLIEQYF.

Written as DNA, the CDR3 is TGTGCCAGCAGTGGAGGGACAGGGGGCAACTATGGCTACACCTTC. This codes for CASSGGTGGNYGYTF. V gene TRBV27 combines with J gene TRBJ1-2; TRBD1 matches 12 bases. The CDR3 covers 15 residues. Germline V gene sequence: CDR1 MNHEY, CDR2 SMNVEV (reference sequence). V lost 5 bases and J lost 2; bases outside the gene matches: 3.

This chain joins TRBV9 and TRBJ2-1, with a weak D call TRBD2 (6 bases). The CDR3 has 17 amino acids. Per the germline V gene, CDR1 is SGDLS and CDR2 is YYNGEE. V was trimmed by 0 bases and J by 10 bases, leaving 23 bases between them. The CDR3: CASSVGFSGETGEEQFF. CDR3 in DNA: TGTGCCAGCAGCGTAGGTTTTTCGGGGGAGACCGGTGAAGAGCAGTTCTTC.